Each of the 27 T cell receptor beta chains below was sequenced from the same sample in a study of blood T cell repertoires in COVID-19. Using immunoSEQ multiplex PCR, the repertoire was profiled, and TCRdb retains in-frame clones only, with some absent. The sample records about 160,000 clones, 80% being singletons. What was sequenced was PBMCs or T cells enriched from blood (not recorded which). These receptors were collected from a woman aged 55-70 years who had recovered from COVID-19.

This clone has more than one count but fewer than ten. The chain joins TRBV5-1 to TRBJ2-5, with 7 bases matching TRBD2. V was clipped by 4 bases and J by 5 bases; unmatched bases: 11. CDR1 is SGHRS and CDR2 is YFSETQ in the germline V gene. The length of the CDR3 is 15 residues. The CDR3 DNA reads as TGCGCCAGCAGCGTTGGGACTACTTTTGGGGAGACCCAGTACTTC. It codes for CASSVGTTFGETQYF.

The gene calls are TRBV21-1 and TRBJ2-7; the listed D gene, TRBD1, was not tested against the DNA. TRBV21-1 represents a pseudogene. There are 14 residues in the CDR3. The DNA of the CDR3 is TGTGCCAGCAGCCCGGACAGGGGCTGGTACGAGCAGTACTTC. Its protein is CASSPDRGWYEQYF.

V gene TRBV24-1 combines with J gene TRBJ2-2, with 9 bases aligning to TRBD1. The CDR3 totals 17 residues. CDR1 and CDR2 (germline): KGHDR, SFDVKD. J lost 0 bases, V lost 3 bases, and 4 bases had no gene match. For the CDR3, the DNA is TGTGCCACCAGTGATATTGACAGGGGGTCGAACACCGGGGAGCTGTTTTTT. Translated, it gives CATSDIDRGSNTGELFF.

Written as DNA, the CDR3 is TGCGCCAGCACACTAGGTCTTGCGGCCAACGTCCTGACTTTC. Translation: CASTLGLAANVLTF. The rearrangement links TRBV10-1 to TRBJ2-6, with TRBD2 as a possible D gene (5 bases). Trimming removed 7 bases at V and 6 bases at J, with 13 bases between. This CDR3 has 14 residues. Germline V gene sequence: CDR1 WNHNN, CDR2 SYGVQD (reference sequence).

This clone appeared a single time. The V and J genes are TRBV27 and TRBJ2-3; possible D gene TRBD2, 5 bases. Germline CDR1 reads MNHEY; CDR2 reads SMNVEV (reference sequence). Deletions cut 10 bases from V and 10 bases from J, with 21 bases between. CDR3 size: 13 residues. CDR3 sequence: CATGLGVNIAQYF. CDR3 DNA sequence: TGTGCCACCGGACTTGGGGTGAACATCGCGCAGTATTTT.

This chain joins TRBV4-1 and TRBJ2-7, with TRBD1 matching over 7 bases. J gave up 1 base and V 2 bases, and 2 bases lay outside the gene matches. The germline V gene encodes CDR1 MGHRA and CDR2 YSYEKL. The CDR3 has 14 residues. This CDR3 is CASSQRQGSYEQYF. Written as DNA, the CDR3 is TGCGCCAGCAGCCAAAGACAGGGTTCCTACGAGCAGTACTTC.

The chain uses TRBV3-1 (or the pseudogene TRBV3-2) and TRBJ2-5, with a tentative D call TRBD2 (6 bases). V lost 4 bases and J 4 bases, leaving 13 bases between the germline ends. The CDR3 is made up of 14 amino acids. Germline V lookup: CDR1 LGHDT, CDR2 YNNKEL (reference sequence). This CDR3 reads CASSPRDLRETQYF. CDR3 bases: TGTGCCAGCAGCCCCCGGGACTTGCGAGAGACCCAGTACTTC.

This rearrangement joins TRBV19 to TRBJ1-1; TRBD1 aligns across 8 bases. CDR3 size: 12 residues. V shed 5 bases and J 11 bases; nucleotides not matched to a gene: 7. The germline gives CDR1 LNHDA, CDR2 SQIVND (reference sequence). The chain's CDR3 is CASSGQGSRAFF. The DNA of the CDR3 is TGTGCCAGTAGTGGACAGGGAAGTAGGGCTTTCTTT.

This clone was seen a few times. The J gene is TRBJ2-1, the V gene TRBV9; 10 bases align to TRBD2. V gave up 4 bases and J gave up 8 bases; unmatched junction bases: 6. The CDR3 spans 14 residues. Germline values: CDR1 SGDLS, CDR2 YYNGEE. This CDR3 is CASSLGTSDDEQFF. CDR3 coding DNA: TGTGCCAGCAGCTTGGGGACTAGCGACGATGAGCAGTTCTTC.

The chain joins TRBV19 to TRBJ2-7; the D gene is possibly TRBD1 (6 bases). In germline, CDR1 is LNHDA, CDR2 SQIVND (reference sequence). The CDR3 extends over 14 amino acids. The V gene lost 3 bases and the J gene lost 2 bases, with 11 bases spanning the gap. CDR3 sequence reads: CASSILGDTYEQYF. The CDR3 DNA reads as TGTGCCAGTAGTATCCTCGGGGACACCTACGAGCAGTACTTC.

The genes are TRBV3-1 (or the pseudogene TRBV3-2) and TRBJ2-1, with a weak D call TRBD1 (6 bases). Trimming removed 0 bases at V and 9 bases at J, with 15 bases between. Germline values: CDR1 LGHDT, CDR2 YNNKEL (reference sequence). The CDR3 is 15 residues long. In DNA, the CDR3 is TGTGCCAGCAGCCAAGATCCAGGGGCGACGGGTGAGCAGTTCTTC. Translation: CASSQDPGATGEQFF.

This clone was observed a single time. The V and J genes are TRBV19 and TRBJ1-2; 8 bases are a match to TRBD1. The V gene end was trimmed by 10 bases and the J gene end by 7 bases; junction bases not matched to a gene: 8. The CDR3 extends over 12 amino acids. In germline, CDR1 is LNHDA, CDR2 SQIVND (reference sequence). In DNA, the CDR3 is TGTGCCACCTTCACAGGGGGTCGTGGCTACACCTTC. Amino acids: CATFTGGRGYTF.

This clone was detected once. The chain recombines TRBV3-1 (or the pseudogene TRBV3-2) with TRBJ2-7; D remains unclear. Germline values: CDR1 LGHDT, CDR2 YNNKEL (reference sequence). CDR3 length: 14 residues. Deletions cut 1 base from V and 3 bases from J, with 10 bases between. The CDR3 DNA is TGTGCCAGCAGCCAAGTGAACGGTCTCTACGAGCAGTACTTC. Translation: CASSQVNGLYEQYF.

CDR3 sequence: CASSFTGLSSYNEQFF. The CDR3 region has the DNA TGTGCCAGCAGCTTCACAGGGTTGAGCTCCTACAATGAGCAGTTCTTC. The chain recombines TRBV7-7 with TRBJ2-1, with D possibly TRBD1 on 6 matching bases. The V end was cut by 3 bases, the J end by 0 bases, with 12 bases between. This CDR3 has 16 amino acids. CDR1 and CDR2 from the germline V gene are SSHAT and FNYEAQ (reference sequence).

In its sample, this clone was seen a few times. The V call is TRBV5-1, the J call TRBJ2-1, with 11 bases aligning to TRBD2. CDR3 length: 16 residues. CDR1 is SGHRS, CDR2 YFSETQ, per germline. The V and J ends lost 4 bases and 5 bases, in that order; junction bases with no gene match: 8. CDR3: CASSDLAGGFNNEQFF. For the CDR3, the DNA is TGCGCCAGCAGCGACCTAGCGGGGGGTTTCAACAATGAGCAGTTCTTC.

CDR3 DNA sequence: TGTGCCAGTAGTATAAAGATTGGGGCCTCCTACGAGCAGTACTTC. This codes for CASSIKIGASYEQYF. V usage is TRBV19 and J usage is TRBJ2-7; TRBD1 might be the D (5 bases). CDR1 and CDR2 from the germline V gene are LNHDA and SQIVND (reference sequence). The length of the CDR3 is 15 residues. Trimming shortened V by 2 bases and J by 0 bases, and 11 bases separated the two germline ends.

In this sample, this clone turned up once. Written as DNA, the CDR3 is TGTGCCAGCAGCGTAGAGGGGACAGGGAATGAAAAACTGTTTTTT. This gives the protein CASSVEGTGNEKLFF. This chain links TRBV9 with TRBJ1-4, with TRBD1 identical over 9 bases. The CDR3 covers 15 residues. The trim removed 0 bases at V and 5 bases at J, leaving 2 bases unmatched. Germline CDR1 is SGDLS and CDR2 is YYNGEE.

V gene TRBV20-1 combines with J gene TRBJ1-1; no definite D call. The ends were cut back, 3 bases at V and 6 bases at J, with 11 bases in the middle. CDR3 length: 12 residues. Germline V gene sequence: CDR1 DFQATT, CDR2 SNEGSKA (reference sequence). As DNA, the CDR3 is TGCAGTGCTAGTCGCGTGCCCCCTGAAGCTTTCTTT. Translating gives CSASRVPPEAFF.

The DNA for the CDR3 is TGTGCCAGCAGTTTATGGGCGGGACTTTTTAGCGAGCAGTACTTC. This sequence encodes CASSLWAGLFSEQYF. The chain is built from TRBV27 and TRBJ2-7; a possible D gene is TRBD2 (6 bases). Looked up from germline, CDR1 is MNHEY and CDR2 is SMNVEV (reference sequence). V lost 1 base and J lost 6, with 16 bases in between. This CDR3 region has 15 residues.

The chain joins TRBV5-8 to TRBJ2-3; 9 positions agree with TRBD2. Germline CDR1 reads SGHTS; CDR2 reads YDEGEE. Unmatched junction bases numbered 11, after V lost 4 bases and J lost 2 bases. The CDR3 is 17 amino acids. This chain's CDR3 is CASSPGRGGPSTDTQYF. Here the CDR3 DNA reads TGTGCCAGCAGCCCGGGGCGGGGGGGCCCCTCCACAGATACGCAGTATTTT.

This chain joins TRBV2 and TRBJ2-1; D is possibly TRBD2 (6 bases). Germline V lookup: CDR1 SNHLY, CDR2 FYNNEI. The CDR3 contains 16 residues. Trimming shortened V by 3 bases and J by 7 bases, and 19 bases separated the two germline ends. Written as DNA, the CDR3 is TGTGCCAGCAGTGAGTTTAGCGGAGGCCCGGGGAATGAGCAGTTCTTC. Its protein product is CASSEFSGGPGNEQFF.

This chain joins TRBV7-6 and TRBJ1-1; tentative D call: TRBD1 (6 bases). V was clipped by 6 bases and J by 4 bases, with 12 bases between them. The CDR3 loop spans 13 amino acids. Germline V gene lookup returns CDR1 SGHVS and CDR2 FNYEAQ. CDR3 sequence reads: CASRDLGGTEAFF. The CDR3 DNA sequence: TGTGCCAGCAGGGATCTAGGGGGCACTGAAGCTTTCTTT.

This clone showed up just once. The chain combines TRBV25-1 with TRBJ1-6; 10 bases line up with TRBD1. CDR3 length equals 14 residues. V trimming: 4 bases; J trimming: 8 bases; junction bases outside the gene matches: 2. The germline gives CDR1 MGHDK, CDR2 SYGVNS. CDR3 amino acids: CASSAGTGDSPLHF. In nucleotides, the CDR3 is TGTGCCAGCAGTGCAGGGACAGGGGATTCACCCCTCCACTTT.

V and J are TRBV5-1 and TRBJ2-1, with 11 bases identical to TRBD1. CDR3 size: 15 residues. Trimming at V came to 3 bases and at J to 4 bases, leaving 3 bases not matched to a gene. In germline, CDR1 is SGHRS, CDR2 YFSETQ. The CDR3 protein is CASSWTGGIYNEQFF. The CDR3 DNA reads as TGCGCCAGCAGCTGGACAGGGGGCATTTACAATGAGCAGTTCTTC.

This chain links TRBV24-1 with TRBJ1-1; no firm D call. The CDR3 contains 13 residues. V dropped 4 bases and J dropped 3 bases, with 8 bases sitting between them. CDR1 KGHDR and CDR2 SFDVKD come from the germline V gene. Here the CDR3 reads CATSEAGDTEAFF. Written as DNA, the CDR3 is TGTGCCACCAGTGAAGCCGGGGACACTGAAGCTTTCTTT.

The chain links TRBV3-1 (or the pseudogene TRBV3-2) to TRBJ2-3; D not certain. V shed 3 bases and J shed 5 bases, with 9 bases lying between them. Germline V gene lookup returns CDR1 LGHDT and CDR2 YNNKEL (reference sequence). This CDR3 contains 13 residues. Here the CDR3 reads CASSHEVRDTQYF. CDR3 in DNA: TGTGCCAGCAGCCACGAGGTCAGAGATACGCAGTATTTT.

The chain recombines TRBV19 with TRBJ1-4; D possibly corresponds to TRBD1 (5 bases). Germline assignment: CDR1 LNHDA and CDR2 SQIVND (reference sequence). The CDR3 extends over 14 amino acids. Trimming removed 4 bases at V and 4 bases at J, with 10 bases between. The DNA for the CDR3 is TGTGCCAGTAGTAGCCGGGGGAGTAATGAAAAACTGTTTTTT. Translated, it gives CASSSRGSNEKLFF.